The clone carrying this T cell receptor beta chain occurred a few times. Its target is unknown. This may arise from a read error, as a much more abundant clone is one base away. TCRbeta libraries were built with three rounds of nested PCR, modified from ARM-PCR. TCRdb reprocessed the multiplex PCR reads with MiXCR, giving one entry per CDR3 protein. This table has about 75,000 distinct CDR3 sequences, around 77% appearing once. This sample is part of a study of tumor and adjacent non-tumor tissue in lung cancer. As for the study in general: Patients were aged about 31 to 76, nine to eleven men and about five women, stage I to III.

The template was RNA from unsorted bulk tissue. Between August and November 2014, newly diagnosed, chemotherapy-naive lung cancer patients underwent thoracic surgery in China. Study-level findings and limits: Tumor TCR diversity, when higher, was linked to shorter survival.

This CDR3 is 14 amino acids long. The V gene's germline CDR1 is SGHRS and CDR2 YFSETQ. The sample consisted of lung tumor tissue. The TCR was taken from a woman aged 50 to 60 with non-small cell lung cancer. The V gene is TRBV5-1, the J gene TRBJ2-7; 8 bases are shared with TRBD2. The chain's CDR3 is CTSSPQGSGDEQYF. The CDR3 bases are TGCACCAGCAGCCCCCAGGGTAGCGGGGACGAGCAGTACTTC.